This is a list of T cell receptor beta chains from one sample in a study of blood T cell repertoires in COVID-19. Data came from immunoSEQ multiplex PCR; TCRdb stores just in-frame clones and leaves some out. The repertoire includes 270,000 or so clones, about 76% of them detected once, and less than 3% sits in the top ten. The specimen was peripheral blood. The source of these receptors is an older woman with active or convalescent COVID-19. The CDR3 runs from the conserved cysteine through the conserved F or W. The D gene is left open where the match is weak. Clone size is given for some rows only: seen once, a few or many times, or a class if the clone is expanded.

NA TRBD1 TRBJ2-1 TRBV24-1 CATSLTGEGNEQFF TGTGCCACCAGCCTAACAGGGGAAGGCAATGAGCAGTTCTTC
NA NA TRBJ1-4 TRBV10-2 CASSEQGRNEKLFF TGCGCCAGCAGTGAACAGGGCCGTAATGAAAAACTGTTTTTT
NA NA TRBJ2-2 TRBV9 CASSVGDGELFF TGTGCCAGCAGCGTAGGAGACGGGGAGCTGTTTTTT
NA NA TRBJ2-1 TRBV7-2 CASSFSGGREQFF TGTGCCAGCAGCTTCTCTGGGGGCCGAGAGCAGTTCTTC
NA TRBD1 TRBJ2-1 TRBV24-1 CATSDRDRGPYNEQFF TGTGCCACCAGTGATCGGGACAGGGGGCCCTACAATGAGCAGTTCTTC
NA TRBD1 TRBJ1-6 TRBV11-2 CASSSHRGNNSPLHF TGTGCCAGCAGCTCACACAGGGGGAATAATTCACCCCTCCACTTT
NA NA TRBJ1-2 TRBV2 CASSRFNYGYTF TGTGCCAGCAGTCGGTTTAACTATGGCTACACCTTC
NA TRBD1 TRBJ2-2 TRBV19 CASSPFLRQGKGTGELFF TGTGCCAGTAGTCCCTTTCTTAGACAGGGTAAAGGCACCGGGGAGCTGTTTTTT
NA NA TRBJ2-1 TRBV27 CASGLGSEREQFF TGTGCCAGCGGCCTGGGTAGTGAGCGAGAGCAGTTCTTC
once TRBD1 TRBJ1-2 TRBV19 CASSPNTGQGVNYGYTF TGTGCCAGTAGCCCAAACACGGGACAGGGAGTTAACTATGGCTACACCTTC
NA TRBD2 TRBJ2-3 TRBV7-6 CASSLAASGASTDTQYF TGTGCCAGCAGCTTAGCGGCTAGCGGCGCTAGCACAGATACGCAGTATTTT
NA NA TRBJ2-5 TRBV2 CASSRTSRETQYF TGTGCCAGTAGCCGAACTAGCAGGGAGACCCAGTACTTC
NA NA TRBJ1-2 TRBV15 CATSRFSGGYGYTF TGTGCCACCAGCAGATTCTCCGGAGGCTATGGCTACACCTTC
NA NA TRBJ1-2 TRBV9 CASSGWAGGESEPAYGYTF TGTGCCAGCAGCGGATGGGCGGGGGGGGAGTCAGAGCCAGCGTATGGCTACACCTTC
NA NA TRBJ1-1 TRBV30 CAWKQPEMNTEAFF TGTGCCTGGAAACAGCCAGAGATGAACACTGAAGCTTTCTTT
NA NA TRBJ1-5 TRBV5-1 CASSLEVGAGQPQHF TGCGCCAGCAGCTTGGAGGTGGGGGCGGGTCAGCCCCAGCATTTT
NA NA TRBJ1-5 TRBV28 CASSYRINQPQHF TGTGCCAGCAGTTACAGGATAAATCAGCCCCAGCATTTT
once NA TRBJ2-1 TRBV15 CATSPRGERDEQFF TGTGCCACCAGCCCCCGAGGAGAGAGGGATGAGCAGTTCTTC
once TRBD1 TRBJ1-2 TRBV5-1 CASSPGQGMDGYTF TGCGCCAGCAGCCCCGGACAGGGGATGGATGGCTACACCTTC
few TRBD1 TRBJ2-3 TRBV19 CASIGTGGGSDTQYF TGTGCCAGTATAGGGACAGGGGGCGGGTCAGATACGCAGTATTTT
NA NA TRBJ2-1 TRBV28 CASSPEQGLDYNEQFF TGTGCCAGCAGTCCTGAACAGGGCTTGGACTACAATGAGCAGTTCTTC
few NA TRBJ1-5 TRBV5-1 CASSLGQGGQPQHF TGCGCCAGCAGCTTGGGTCAGGGTGGACAGCCCCAGCATTTT
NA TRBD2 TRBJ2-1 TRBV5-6 CASSLGGRLNEQFF TGTGCCAGCAGCTTGGGCGGGAGGCTCAATGAGCAGTTCTTC
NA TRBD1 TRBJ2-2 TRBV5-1 CASSLSGGTGELFF TGCGCCAGCAGCCTATCAGGGGGCACCGGGGAGCTGTTTTTT
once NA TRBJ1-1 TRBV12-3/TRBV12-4 CASAGTLNTEAFF TGTGCCAGCGCGGGCACCCTGAACACTGAAGCTTTCTTT
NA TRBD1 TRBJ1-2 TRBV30 CAVTQGANYGYTF TGTGCCGTAACGCAGGGGGCTAACTATGGCTACACCTTC
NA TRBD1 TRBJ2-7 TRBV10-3 CAISEFETGGLLGEQYF TGTGCCATCAGTGAGTTCGAGACAGGGGGCTTATTAGGCGAGCAGTACTTC
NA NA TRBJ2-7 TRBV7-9 CASSRGPSSSAYEQYF TGTGCCAGCAGCCGAGGTCCATCCTCTTCGGCCTACGAGCAGTACTTC
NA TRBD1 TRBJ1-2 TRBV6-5 CASSATGVTNYGYTF TGTGCCAGCAGCGCAACAGGGGTTACTAACTATGGCTACACCTTC
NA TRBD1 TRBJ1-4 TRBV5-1 CASSVTGVGTNEKLFF TGCGCCAGCAGCGTGACAGGGGTGGGAACTAATGAAAAACTGTTTTTT
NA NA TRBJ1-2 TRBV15 CATTMTPSYGYTF TGTGCCACCACCATGACACCCAGCTATGGCTACACCTTC
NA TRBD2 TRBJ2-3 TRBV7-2 CASSPQRGRSDTQYF TGTGCCAGCAGCCCACAGCGGGGGCGCTCGGATACGCAGTATTTT
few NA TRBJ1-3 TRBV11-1 CASSLRSLSGNTIYF TGTGCCAGCAGCTTAAGGAGCCTCTCTGGAAACACCATATATTTT
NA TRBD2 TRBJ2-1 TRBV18 CASSPPGLAGGYNEQFF TGTGCCAGCTCACCTCCGGGACTAGCGGGGGGTTACAATGAGCAGTTCTTC
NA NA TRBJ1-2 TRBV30 CAWSVNLNYGYTF TGTGCCTGGAGTGTCAACCTAAACTATGGCTACACCTTC
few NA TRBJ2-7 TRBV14 CASSPTGYEQYF TGTGCCAGCAGCCCTACGGGCTACGAGCAGTACTTC
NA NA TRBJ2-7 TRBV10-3 CASQLSAGPFSYEQYF TGTGCCTCTCAATTGTCGGCGGGACCCTTCTCCTACGAGCAGTACTTC
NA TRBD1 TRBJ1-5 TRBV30 CAWSVDRDAPQHF TGTGCCTGGAGTGTGGACAGGGACGCGCCCCAGCATTTT
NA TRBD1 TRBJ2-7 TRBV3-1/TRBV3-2 CASSQDPGQSYEQYF TGTGCCAGCAGCCAAGACCCGGGACAGTCCTACGAGCAGTACTTC
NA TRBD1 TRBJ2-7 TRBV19 CASSNSWGTGSYEQYF TGTGCCAGTAGTAATTCCTGGGGGACAGGGTCCTACGAGCAGTACTTC
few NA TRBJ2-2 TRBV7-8 CASSLVEEVAGELFF TGTGCCAGCAGCTTAGTGGAGGAGGTCGCCGGGGAGCTGTTTTTT
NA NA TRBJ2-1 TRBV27 CASSPGHPDNEQFF TGTGCCAGCAGCCCGGGACATCCGGACAATGAGCAGTTCTTC
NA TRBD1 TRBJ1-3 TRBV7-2 CASSIYGTDSGNTIYF TGTGCCAGCAGCATCTACGGGACAGATTCTGGAAACACCATATATTTT
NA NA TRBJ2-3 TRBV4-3 CASSLGHDRTDTQYF TGCGCCAGCAGCCTGGGACACGACCGCACAGATACGCAGTATTTT
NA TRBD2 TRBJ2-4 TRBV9 CASSVLAGGPKNIQYF TGTGCCAGCAGCGTCCTAGCGGGGGGTCCCAAAAACATTCAGTACTTC
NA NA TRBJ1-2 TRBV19 CASSWTTGEPNYGYTF TGTGCCAGTAGTTGGACTACAGGCGAACCCAACTATGGCTACACCTTC
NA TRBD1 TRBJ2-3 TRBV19 CASSHPRQGRSTDTQYF TGTGCCAGTAGTCACCCCAGACAGGGACGTAGCACAGATACGCAGTATTTT
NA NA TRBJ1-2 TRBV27 CASSPSTANYGYTF TGTGCCAGCAGTCCCTCGACAGCTAACTATGGCTACACCTTC
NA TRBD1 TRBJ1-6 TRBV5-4 CASHRDSSYNSPLHF TGTGCCAGCCACAGGGACAGCTCCTATAATTCACCCCTCCACTTT
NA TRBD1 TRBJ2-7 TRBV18 CASSPSTLGTGRDYEQYF TGTGCCAGCTCACCATCCACGCTTGGGACAGGACGGGACTACGAGCAGTACTTC
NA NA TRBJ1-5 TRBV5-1 CASSLGTREPQHF TGCGCCAGCAGCTTGGGCACCCGGGAGCCCCAGCATTTT
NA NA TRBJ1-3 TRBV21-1 CASRDSSGNTIYF TGTGCCAGCAGGGACAGCTCTGGAAACACCATATATTTT
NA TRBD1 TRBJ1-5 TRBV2 CASSRGEYYSNQPQHF TGTGCCAGCAGCAGGGGGGAATATTATAGCAATCAGCCCCAGCATTTT
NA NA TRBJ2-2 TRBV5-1 CASSLDRDGGELFF TGCGCCAGCAGCTTGGACAGGGACGGTGGGGAGCTGTTTTTT
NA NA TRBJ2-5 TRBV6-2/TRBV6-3 CASSSPLGDFQETQYF TGTGCCAGCAGCTCCCCGTTGGGGGACTTCCAAGAGACCCAGTACTTC